Shown below are 24 T cell receptor beta chains from a single sample sequenced in a study of regulatory T cells in long-lasting Graves disease. The time point here: persistent/refractory GD, antithyroid drugs over 5 years with positive TRAb. RNA extracted from PBMCs served as the sequencing template. Assembly of TCR beta libraries relied on iRepertoire HTBI primers together with Arm-PCR of CDR3 regions. One entry per CDR3 protein results from TCRdb running MiXCR on the multiplex PCR reads. The sample has 350,000 to 450,000 distinct CDR3 sequences, around 20% seen once. This sample comprised peripheral blood mononuclear cells (PBMCs), obtained when the disease was refractory, from a patient treated with antithyroid drugs. The receptors derive from a female donor with Graves disease.

This chain joins TRBV12-3 or TRBV12-4 and TRBJ2-5; tentatively, D is TRBD1 (6 bases). Trimming stripped 4 bases from V and 2 bases from J, with 17 bases between. CDR3 length: 16 residues. CDR3 in amino acids: CASSSGTTSPQETQYF. Here the CDR3 DNA reads TGTGCCAGCAGTTCAGGGACAACCTCGCCGCAAGAGACCCAGTACTTC.

This clonotype turned up a few times. This rearrangement joins TRBV5-1 to TRBJ1-2; perhaps TRBD1 as D (5 bases). The germline CDR1 and CDR2 sequences are SGHRS and YFSETQ. Trimming took 3 bases from V and 3 from J, leaving 12 bases between them. The CDR3 extends over 14 amino acids. Here the CDR3 reads CASSSEGEDYGYTF. CDR3 nucleotide sequence: TGCGCCAGCAGCTCGGAAGGGGAAGACTATGGCTACACCTTC.

The rearrangement uses TRBV12-3 or TRBV12-4 and TRBJ2-7; TRBD1 might be the D (7 bases). CDR3 length: 13 amino acids. V lost 4 bases and J 3 bases, leaving 10 bases between the germline ends. The DNA for the CDR3 is TGTGCCAGCAGTTCAGGGGGGTTCTACGAGCAGTACTTC. Residues: CASSSGGFYEQYF.

The sample holds many counts of this clonotype. This chain uses TRBV28 with TRBJ1-6; no reliable D call. V lost 5 bases to trimming and J lost 2 bases, with 1 base between them. The CDR3 sequence is 12 residues long. CDR1 MDHEN and CDR2 SYDVKM come from the germline V gene. This CDR3 is CASSTYNSPLHF. The DNA for the CDR3 is TGTGCCAGCAGTACCTATAATTCACCCCTCCACTTT.

This clonotype was counted at least ten times. This chain connects TRBV20-1 to TRBJ2-7, with TRBD1 identical over 10 bases. V dropped 6 bases and J dropped 0; count of bases not matched to a gene: 8. This CDR3 is built from 15 residues. In germline, CDR1 is DFQATT, CDR2 SNEGSKA (reference sequence). The CDR3 here is CSAPGQGIFSYEQYF. In DNA form, the CDR3 reads TGCAGTGCCCCGGGACAGGGGATATTCTCCTACGAGCAGTACTTC.

In its sample, this clonotype was seen once. This may arise from a read error, as a much more abundant clone is one base away. This chain connects TRBV28 to TRBJ1-2; D unresolved. CDR3 length equals 13 residues. The germline gives CDR1 MDHEN, CDR2 SYDVKM. V was pared by 11 bases and J by 3 bases, with 16 bases between. The CDR3 DNA follows: TGTGCCTGCGGGAGGAGGTGGTACTATGGCTACACCTTC. It encodes CACGRRWYYGYTF.

This clonotype was counted a few times. The J gene is TRBJ2-5, the V gene TRBV19; no clear D gene. The germline V and J ends were trimmed by 7 bases and 3 bases, with 12 bases remaining between them. This CDR3 comprises 13 residues. Germline V gene sequence: CDR1 LNHDA, CDR2 SQIVND (reference sequence). The CDR3 is CASNGNGEETQYF. The CDR3 DNA reads TGTGCCAGTAATGGGAATGGGGAAGAGACCCAGTACTTC.

Worth noting for this clonotype: Its ends do not fully match the called genes, so a read error is possible. V and J are TRBV5-1 and TRBJ1-2; D may be TRBD1 (6 bases). This CDR3 region has 14 residues. Looked up from germline, CDR1 is SGHRS and CDR2 is YFSETQ. The DNA for the CDR3 is TGCGTCAGCAGCTTGGAGGGGGTAAACTATGGCTACACCTTC. Its translation is CVSSLEGVNYGYTF. The full variable domain, rest sourced from reference TRBV5-1 and TRBJ1-2, is KAGVTQTPRYLIKTRGQQVTLSCSPISGHRSVSWYQQTPGQGLQFLFEYFSETQRNKGNFPGRFSGRQFSNSRSEMNVSTLELGDSALYLCVSSLEGVNYGYTFGSGTRLTVV.

This clonotype has just a few counts. V and J are TRBV12-3 or TRBV12-4 and TRBJ2-2, with D tentatively TRBD2 (6 bases). The CDR3 runs to 11 residues. The V and J ends lost 6 bases and 13 bases respectively, with 12 bases between them. The CDR3: CASSPGVWLFF. In DNA, the CDR3 is TGTGCCAGCAGCCCGGGGGTCTGGCTGTTTTTT.

The CDR3 sequence: CASSPLSTSAQETQYF. The CDR3 DNA is TGTGCCAGCTCACCACTGTCGACTAGCGCACAAGAGACCCAGTACTTC. This sequence joins TRBV18 and TRBJ2-5, with 8 bases that match TRBD2. The CDR3 length is 16 residues. Per germline, CDR1 KGHSH and CDR2 LQKENI. Unmatched junction bases numbered 6, after V lost 1 base and J lost 2 bases.

This clonotype appeared many times. This chain uses TRBV28 with TRBJ2-7; TRBD2 matches at 10 bases. The CDR3 spans 15 residues. Germline loops: CDR1 MDHEN, CDR2 SYDVKM. V dropped 5 bases and J dropped 4; count of bases not matched to a gene: 8. CDR3 DNA: TGTGCCAGCAGTCCAGCGGGAGGGCCGTCGTACGAGCAGTACTTC. It specifies CASSPAGGPSYEQYF.

This clonotype showed up many times. CDR3 in DNA: TGTGCCTGGAGTGTATGGGGGACAGGGTACCAAGAGACCCAGTACTTC. It is translated as CAWSVWGTGYQETQYF. The chain joins TRBV30 to TRBJ2-5, with 9 bases that match TRBD1. The ends lost 0 bases at V and 0 bases at J; junction bases unmatched: 5. CDR1 and CDR2 (germline): GTSNPN, SVGIG (reference sequence). The CDR3 has 16 residues.

This chain joins TRBV7-9 and TRBJ2-2; D may correspond to TRBD1 or TRBD2 (6 bases each). Between the trimmed V and J ends, which lost 5 bases and 6 bases, there was a span of 19 bases. Germline V gives CDR1 SEHNR, CDR2 FQNEAQ (reference sequence). The CDR3 totals 16 residues. The CDR3 reads CASSPEGEWAPGELFF. CDR3 sequence (DNA): TGTGCCAGCAGCCCGGAGGGGGAATGGGCCCCCGGGGAGCTGTTTTTT.

This clonotype was recorded at least ten times. This rearrangement joins TRBV28 to TRBJ2-7; TRBD1 might be the D (6 bases). CDR1 MDHEN and CDR2 SYDVKM come from the germline V gene. Between the trimmed V and J ends, which lost 7 bases and 0 bases, there was a span of 16 bases. The CDR3 has 15 residues. CDR3 loop: CASNTPGHNSYEQYF. The DNA for the CDR3 is TGTGCCAGCAATACTCCGGGACACAACTCCTACGAGCAGTACTTC.

This clonotype was seen repeatedly, ten times or more. This rearrangement joins TRBV2 to TRBJ2-7, with D unclear. Per the germline V gene, CDR1 is SNHLY and CDR2 is FYNNEI. V lost 2 bases and J 3 bases, leaving 11 bases between the germline ends. The CDR3 runs to 14 residues. CDR3: CASSETARFYEQYF. CDR3 bases: TGTGCCAGCAGTGAAACGGCTAGGTTCTACGAGCAGTACTTC.

The rearrangement links TRBV7-2 to TRBJ1-1; D is perhaps TRBD1 (5 bases). CDR1 SGHTA and CDR2 FQGNSA come from the germline V gene. This CDR3 is 17 amino acids long. The V gene lost 3 bases and the J gene lost 1 base, with 18 bases spanning the gap. This CDR3 reads CASSFLGGMAQNTEAFF. Here the CDR3 DNA reads TGTGCCAGCAGCTTTTTGGGGGGGATGGCACAGAACACTGAAGCTTTCTTT.

This clonotype was detected a few times. This chain links TRBV29-1 with TRBJ1-2; no clear D gene. Trimming took 0 bases from V and 5 from J, leaving 4 bases between them. The CDR3 is 11 amino acids. The germline V gene encodes CDR1 SQVTM and CDR2 ANQGSEA. CDR3 in DNA: TGCAGCGTTGAAGAGGGGTATGGCTACACCTTC. This codes for CSVEEGYGYTF.

This clonotype was seen a few times. The V call is TRBV18, the J call TRBJ2-5; D gene unclear. This CDR3 spans 16 amino acids. V dropped 3 bases and J dropped 2 bases, with 16 bases sitting between them. Germline CDR1 is KGHSH and CDR2 is LQKENI. The CDR3 DNA reads TGTGCCAGCTCACCCCTCTCCTCCTTGAGGCAAGAGACCCAGTACTTC. Translation gives CASSPLSSLRQETQYF.

There are many counts of this clonotype. The chain couples TRBV28 to TRBJ2-2; possibly TRBD1 or TRBD2 for D (5 bases each). Germline V gene lookup returns CDR1 MDHEN and CDR2 SYDVKM. This CDR3 contains 14 residues. Deletions cut 1 base from V and 9 bases from J, with 12 bases between. The CDR3 region has the DNA TGTGCCAGCAGTTTATCGGGACCCCCGAGGGAGCTGTTTTTT. This translates into CASSLSGPPRELFF.

In this sample, this clonotype turned up many times. The rearrangement uses TRBV3-1 and TRBJ1-4; D is possibly TRBD1 (6 bases). This CDR3 comprises 13 residues. Trimming took 2 bases from V and 10 from J, leaving 11 bases between them. CDR1 is LGHDT, CDR2 YNNKEL, per germline (reference sequence). For the CDR3, the DNA is TGTGCCAGCAGCCAACTGGACAGTGGAAAACTGTTTTTT. This sequence encodes CASSQLDSGKLFF.

V is TRBV12-3 or TRBV12-4 and J is TRBJ2-7; a weak D match, TRBD1 (6 bases). Trimming pared 1 base from V and 2 bases from J, leaving 12 bases between. CDR3 length: 15 residues. The CDR3 DNA follows: TGTGCCAGCAGTTTAGGACAGGCGATAGCCTACGAGCAGTACTTC. This codes for CASSLGQAIAYEQYF.

V is TRBV19 and J is TRBJ2-7; tentatively, D is TRBD1 (6 bases). From germline, CDR1 is LNHDA and CDR2 SQIVND (reference sequence). This CDR3 spans 13 amino acids. The germline V and J ends were trimmed by 5 bases and 2 bases, with 10 bases remaining between them. CDR3: CASSSGHTYEQYF. CDR3 DNA sequence: TGTGCCAGTAGTTCGGGACACACCTACGAGCAGTACTTC.

Note on this clonotype: One base away lies a much larger clone, so this may be a sequencing read error. The J gene is TRBJ2-7, the V gene TRBV6-2 or TRBV6-3; 9 positions match TRBD2. V dropped 4 bases and J dropped 0; count of bases not matched to a gene: 1. Looked up from germline, CDR1 is MNHEY and CDR2 is SVGEGT. The CDR3 runs 14 residues. The CDR3: CASSCSGSSYEQYF. The CDR3 DNA sequence: TGTGCCAGCAGTTGTAGCGGGAGCTCCTACGAGCAGTACTTC.

This clonotype occurred a few times. The chain carries TRBV19 and TRBJ2-7, with unresolved D. The CDR3 extends over 15 amino acids. Trimming pared 3 bases from V and 3 bases from J, leaving 15 bases between. In germline, CDR1 is LNHDA, CDR2 SQIVND (reference sequence). DNA of the CDR3: TGTGCCAGTAGTATGCATCGGCAGCCACTCTACGAGCAGTACTTC. The encoded protein is CASSMHRQPLYEQYF.